A single sample is the source of the 15 T cell receptor beta chains below, sequenced in a study of T cells in Graves' hyperthyroidism and ophthalmopathy. Amplified regions were TCR beta CDR3 sequences from RNA transcripts. TCR CDR3 underwent first-round RT-PCR with the HTBI primer set. TCRdb used MiXCR to reprocess the multiplex PCR reads, holding one entry per CDR3 protein. The table lists 250,000 to 300,000 distinct CDR3 sequences, more than 10% of them singletons. Material: blood. These receptors were obtained from a woman aged 25-40 years with Graves' hyperthyroidism that later progressed to Graves' ophthalmopathy.

This clonotype was found many times. The V and J genes are TRBV2 and TRBJ2-2; no reliable D call. The CDR3 runs 15 residues. Germline loops: CDR1 SNHLY, CDR2 FYNNEI. Trimming left V 4 bases short and J 0 bases short, with 9 bases between. The chain's CDR3 is CASSAYATNTGELFF. The CDR3 nucleotides read TGTGCCAGCAGTGCATACGCCACGAACACCGGGGAGCTGTTTTTT. The whole variable domain, filled in from reference TRBV2 and TRBJ2-2, reads EPEVTQTPSHQVTQMGQEVILRCVPISNHLYFYWYRQILGQKVEFLVSFYNNEISEKSEIFDDQFSVERPDGSNFTLKIRSTKLEDSAMYFCASSAYATNTGELFFGEGSRLTVL.

In this sample, this clonotype turned up many times. This CDR3 is CASSLLTNYEQYF. CDR3 nucleotides: TGTGCCAGCAGCTTGCTGACTAACTACGAGCAGTACTTC. This chain joins TRBV5-5 and TRBJ2-7, with D maybe TRBD2 (5 bases). V dropped 1 base and J dropped 3 bases, with 8 bases sitting between them. The CDR3 runs 13 residues. CDR1 SGHKS and CDR2 YYEKEE come from the germline V gene (reference sequence).

This clonotype was found many times. V gene TRBV7-9 combines with J gene TRBJ2-1; D uncertain. Looked up from germline, CDR1 is SEHNR and CDR2 is FQNEAQ (reference sequence). Trimming took off 5 bases at V and 0 bases at J, with 14 bases between the two ends. CDR3 length equals 16 residues. The CDR3 loop reads CASSPRVVGSYNEQFF. CDR3 DNA: TGTGCCAGCAGCCCAAGGGTGGTCGGCTCCTACAATGAGCAGTTCTTC.

The chain joins TRBV9 to TRBJ2-2; D not resolved. This CDR3 is built from 12 residues. The germline V and J ends were trimmed by 2 bases and 8 bases, with 7 bases remaining between them. CDR1 and CDR2 (germline): SGDLS, YYNGEE. The CDR3 region has the DNA TGTGCCAGCAGCGTTACAAGGGGGGAGCTGTTTTTT. Protein: CASSVTRGELFF.

This clonotype was recorded many times. The rearrangement joins TRBV20-1 to TRBJ2-3; 9 bases map to TRBD2. Losses at the gene ends were 0 bases for V and 2 bases for J; bases not matched to a gene: 6. CDR1 and CDR2 from the germline V gene are DFQATT and SNEGSKA (reference sequence). The CDR3 spans 16 residues. Here the CDR3 reads CSARDPRLAVTDTQYF. CDR3 in DNA: TGCAGTGCTAGAGATCCCCGACTAGCGGTCACAGATACGCAGTATTTT.

This clonotype has at least ten counts. Here the CDR3 DNA reads TGTGCCAGCAGCCCCTCAGGCAGGGGCGACGAGCAGTACTTC. It yields the protein CASSPSGRGDEQYF. The V and J genes are TRBV7-9 and TRBJ2-7; D possibly corresponds to TRBD1 (6 bases). Germline CDR1 and CDR2: SEHNR and FQNEAQ (reference sequence). The CDR3 is 14 amino acids. V was clipped by 5 bases and J by 5 bases, with 16 bases between them. The entire variable domain, with the rest obtained from reference TRBV7-9 and TRBJ2-7, is as follows: DTGVSQNPRHKITKRGQNVTFRCDPISEHNRLYWYRQTLGQGPEFLTYFQNEAQLEKSRLLSDRFSAERPKGSFSTLEIQRTEQGDSAMYLCASSPSGRGDEQYFGPGTRLTVT.

This clonotype was seen repeatedly, ten times or more. The chain carries TRBV10-3 and TRBJ2-1; D uncertain. Trimming took 2 bases from V and 7 from J, leaving 6 bases between them. CDR1 is ENHRY, CDR2 SYGVKD, per germline. The CDR3 sequence is 12 residues long. CDR3 amino acids: CAISEVGNEQFF. In DNA form, the CDR3 reads TGTGCCATCAGTGAGGTGGGAAATGAGCAGTTCTTC.

This clonotype was seen only a few times. This clone may be a read error of a much larger clone one base away. The chain employs TRBV28 and TRBJ2-7; 9 nucleotides match TRBD2. Germline V gene sequence: CDR1 MDHEN, CDR2 SYDVKM. With V trimmed by 8 bases and J by 5 bases, 7 bases remained unmatched. The CDR3 runs 13 residues. The chain's CDR3 is CASGAGGRHEQYF. CDR3 DNA: TGTGCCAGCGGAGCGGGAGGTCGCCACGAGCAGTACTTC.

CDR3 bases: TGTGCCAGCAGCTTAGTTGGGACAGGGGAAGGGAATGGCTACACCTTC. It encodes CASSLVGTGEGNGYTF. This chain links TRBV11-2 with TRBJ1-2, with TRBD1 matching 10 bases. Looked up from germline, CDR1 is SGHAT and CDR2 is FQNNGV. The CDR3 loop spans 16 amino acids. With 1 base clipped from V and 6 bases from J, the junction kept 8 bases outside the gene matches.

This clonotype was detected many times. The V call is TRBV6-2 or TRBV6-3, the J call TRBJ1-5, with a weak D call TRBD1 (5 bases). This CDR3 spans 15 amino acids. Germline CDR1 MNHEY, CDR2 SVGEGT. V was clipped by 8 bases and J by 4 bases, with 18 bases between them. The CDR3 nucleotides are TGTGCCAGCCGGATGGGGCCTTTACCGAATCAGCCCCAGCATTTT. Translated: CASRMGPLPNQPQHF.

This clonotype turned up a few times. The chain uses TRBV4-3 and TRBJ2-5; a possible D gene is TRBD2 (7 bases). Per germline, CDR1 LGHNA and CDR2 YSLEER. Trimming took off 0 bases at V and 5 bases at J, with 16 bases between the two ends. This CDR3 is built from 16 residues. CDR3 in DNA: TGCGCCAGCAGCCAAGATACTGGGGGGGCTCTGGAGACCCAGTACTTC. As protein: CASSQDTGGALETQYF.

In its sample, this clonotype was seen many times. The chain has TRBV19 and TRBJ2-1; TRBD2 aligns across 7 bases. The germline CDR1 and CDR2 sequences are LNHDA and SQIVND (reference sequence). Trimming removed 1 base from V and 8 bases from J; junction bases left unmatched: 8. CDR3 length equals 15 residues. CDR3 coding DNA: TGTGCCAGTAGTATAGTAGCGGGCGGTATTGATGAGCAGTTCTTC. Translating it yields CASSIVAGGIDEQFF.

This clonotype was observed a few times. The V call is TRBV4-1, the J call TRBJ1-6; D gene ambiguous. Trimming removed 2 bases at V and 10 bases at J, with 12 bases between. This CDR3 is built from 14 residues. CDR1 and CDR2 (germline): MGHRA, YSYEKL. For the CDR3, the DNA is TGCGCCAGCAGCCAACTTGGCGGGAGATCACCCCTCCACTTT. Amino acids: CASSQLGGRSPLHF.

This clonotype came up many times. The rearrangement links TRBV2 to TRBJ1-2, with TRBD1 matching over 7 bases. CDR1 and CDR2 from the germline V gene are SNHLY and FYNNEI. The CDR3 totals 10 residues. With V trimmed by 11 bases and J by 6 bases, 3 bases remained unmatched. The CDR3, as DNA: TGTGCCGTTACAGGGGATGGCTACACCTTC. Its protein product is CAVTGDGYTF. Using reference TRBV2 and TRBJ1-2 for the parts outside the CDR3, the full variable domain is EPEVTQTPSHQVTQMGQEVILRCVPISNHLYFYWYRQILGQKVEFLVSFYNNEISEKSEIFDDQFSVERPDGSNFTLKIRSTKLEDSAMYFCAVTGDGYTFGSGTRLTVV.

This clonotype was picked up many times. This chain connects TRBV20-1 to TRBJ2-3; TRBD2 aligns across 10 bases. Germline CDR1 reads DFQATT; CDR2 reads SNEGSKA (reference sequence). The V segment lost 6 bases and the J segment 1 base; nucleotides outside the gene matches: 4. The CDR3 totals 14 residues. The CDR3 DNA sequence: TGCAGTGCGAGTGGGACTAGCGGCACAGATACGCAGTATTTT. Translated, it gives CSASGTSGTDTQYF.